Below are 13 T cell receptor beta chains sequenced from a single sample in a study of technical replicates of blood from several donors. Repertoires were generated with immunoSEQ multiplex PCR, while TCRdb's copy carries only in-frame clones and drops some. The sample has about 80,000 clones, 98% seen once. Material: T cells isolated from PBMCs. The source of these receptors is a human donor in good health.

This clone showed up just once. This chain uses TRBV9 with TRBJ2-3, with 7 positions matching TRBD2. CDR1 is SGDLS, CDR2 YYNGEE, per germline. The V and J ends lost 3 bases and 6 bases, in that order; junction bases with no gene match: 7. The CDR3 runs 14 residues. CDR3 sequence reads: CASSALLAKDTQYF. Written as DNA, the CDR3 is TGTGCCAGCAGCGCCCTACTAGCGAAGGATACGCAGTATTTT. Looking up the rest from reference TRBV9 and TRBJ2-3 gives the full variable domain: DSGVTQTPKHLITATGQRVTLRCSPRSGDLSVYWYQQSLDQGLQFLIQYYNGEERAKGNILERFSAQQFPDLHSELNLSSLELGDSALYFCASSALLAKDTQYFGPGTRLTVL.

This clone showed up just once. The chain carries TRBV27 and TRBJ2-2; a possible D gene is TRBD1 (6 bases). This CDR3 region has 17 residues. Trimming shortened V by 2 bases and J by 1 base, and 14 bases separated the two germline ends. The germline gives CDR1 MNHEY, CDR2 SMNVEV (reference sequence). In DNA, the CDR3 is TGTGCCAGCAGTTTAACCGTCGACAGGCTGAACACCGGGGAGCTGTTTTTT. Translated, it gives CASSLTVDRLNTGELFF.

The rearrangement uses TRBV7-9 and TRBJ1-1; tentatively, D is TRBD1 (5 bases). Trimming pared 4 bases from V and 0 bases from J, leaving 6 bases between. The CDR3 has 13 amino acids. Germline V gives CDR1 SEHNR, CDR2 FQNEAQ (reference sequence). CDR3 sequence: CASSSQVNTEAFF. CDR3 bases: TGTGCCAGCAGCTCACAGGTGAACACTGAAGCTTTCTTT.

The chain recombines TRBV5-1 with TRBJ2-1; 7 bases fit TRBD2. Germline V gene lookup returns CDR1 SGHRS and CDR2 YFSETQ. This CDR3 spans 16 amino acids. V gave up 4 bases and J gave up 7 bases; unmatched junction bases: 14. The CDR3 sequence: CASSLARRLAENEQFF. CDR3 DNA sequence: TGCGCCAGCAGCCTCGCCCGGAGACTAGCAGAGAATGAGCAGTTCTTC.

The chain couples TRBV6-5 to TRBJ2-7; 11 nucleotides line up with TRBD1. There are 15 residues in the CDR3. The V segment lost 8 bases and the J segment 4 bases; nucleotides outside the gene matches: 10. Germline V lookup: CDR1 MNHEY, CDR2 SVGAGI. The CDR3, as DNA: TGTGCCAGCCGGACGGGGGGACAGGGGGTATACGAGCAGTACTTC. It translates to CASRTGGQGVYEQYF.

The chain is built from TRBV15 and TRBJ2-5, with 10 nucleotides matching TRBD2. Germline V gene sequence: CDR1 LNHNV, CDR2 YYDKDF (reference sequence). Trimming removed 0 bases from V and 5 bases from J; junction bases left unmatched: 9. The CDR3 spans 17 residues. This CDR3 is CATSRDIGGAGGETQYF. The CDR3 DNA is TGTGCCACCAGCAGAGATATCGGGGGAGCGGGGGGGGAGACCCAGTACTTC.

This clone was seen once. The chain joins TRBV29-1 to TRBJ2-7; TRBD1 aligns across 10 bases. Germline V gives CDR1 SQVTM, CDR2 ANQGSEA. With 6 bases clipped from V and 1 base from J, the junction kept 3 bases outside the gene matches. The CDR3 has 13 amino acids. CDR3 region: CSVPGQGSYEQYF. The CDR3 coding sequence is TGCAGCGTGCCGGGACAGGGGTCCTACGAGCAGTACTTC.

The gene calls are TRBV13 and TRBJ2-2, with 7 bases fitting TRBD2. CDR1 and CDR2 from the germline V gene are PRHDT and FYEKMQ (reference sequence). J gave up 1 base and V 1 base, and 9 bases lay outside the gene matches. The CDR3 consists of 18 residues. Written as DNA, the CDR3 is TGTGCCAGCAGCTTAGACGGCGGGAGCCATCGGAACACCGGGGAGCTGTTTTTT. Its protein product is CASSLDGGSHRNTGELFF.

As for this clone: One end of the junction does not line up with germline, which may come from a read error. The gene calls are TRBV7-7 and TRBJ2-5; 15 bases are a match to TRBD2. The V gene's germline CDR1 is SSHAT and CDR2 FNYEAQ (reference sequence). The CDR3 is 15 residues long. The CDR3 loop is CASSPGTSGGETQYF. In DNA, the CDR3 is TGTGCTAGCAGTCCCGGGACTAGCGGGGGGGAGACCCAGTACTTC. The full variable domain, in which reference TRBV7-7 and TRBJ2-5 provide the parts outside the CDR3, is GAGVSQSPRYKVTKRGQDVTLRCDPISSHATLYWYQQALGQGPEFLTYFNYEAQPDKSGLPSDRFSAERPEGSISTLTIQRTEQRDSAMYRCASSPGTSGGETQYFGPGTRLLVL.

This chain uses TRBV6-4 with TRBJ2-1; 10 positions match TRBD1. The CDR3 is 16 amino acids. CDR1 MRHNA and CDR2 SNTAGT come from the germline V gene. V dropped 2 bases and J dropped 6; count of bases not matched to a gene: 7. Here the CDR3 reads CASSDLPGDRGNEQFF. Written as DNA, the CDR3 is TGTGCCAGCAGTGACCTCCCCGGGGACAGGGGCAATGAGCAGTTCTTC.

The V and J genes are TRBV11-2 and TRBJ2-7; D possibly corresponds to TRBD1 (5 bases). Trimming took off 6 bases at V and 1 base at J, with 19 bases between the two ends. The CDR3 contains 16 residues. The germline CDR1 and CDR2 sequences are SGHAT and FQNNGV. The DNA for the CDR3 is TGTGCCAGCAGAAAAATTAGGGGCGGTTCTTCCTACGAGCAGTACTTC. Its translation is CASRKIRGGSSYEQYF.

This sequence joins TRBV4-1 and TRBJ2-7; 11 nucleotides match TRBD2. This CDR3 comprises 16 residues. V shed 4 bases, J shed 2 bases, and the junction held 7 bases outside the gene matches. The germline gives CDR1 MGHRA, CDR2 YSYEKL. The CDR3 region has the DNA TGCGCCAGCAGCCGCCCTACTAGCGGGAGAACCTACGAGCAGTACTTC. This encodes CASSRPTSGRTYEQYF.

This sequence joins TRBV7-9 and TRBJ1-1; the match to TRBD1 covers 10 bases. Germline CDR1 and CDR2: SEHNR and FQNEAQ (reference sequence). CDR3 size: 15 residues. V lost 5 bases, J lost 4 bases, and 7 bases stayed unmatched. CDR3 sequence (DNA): TGTGCCAGCAGCGCCGCGGACAGGGGGGGCACTGAAGCTTTCTTT. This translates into CASSAADRGGTEAFF. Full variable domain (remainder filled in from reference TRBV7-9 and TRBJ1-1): DTGVSQNPRHKITKRGQNVTFRCDPISEHNRLYWYRQTLGQGPEFLTYFQNEAQLEKSRLLSDRFSAERPKGSFSTLEIQRTEQGDSAMYLCASSAADRGGTEAFFGQGTRLTVV.